This entry lists 29 T cell receptor beta chains sequenced from one sample in a study of blood T cell repertoires in COVID-19. Sequencing was performed with immunoSEQ multiplex PCR; in TCRdb, only in-frame clones are kept and a portion is missing. The table records some 210,000 clones, 92% of them present only once. The sample comprised peripheral blood. The source is a man aged 25 to 45 with acute or convalescent COVID-19.

The chain links TRBV27 to TRBJ2-1, with 13 bases fitting TRBD2. The CDR3 runs to 18 residues. Germline lookup yields CDR1 MNHEY and CDR2 SMNVEV (reference sequence). The V segment lost 2 bases and the J segment 5 bases; nucleotides outside the gene matches: 9. DNA for the CDR3: TGTGCCAGCAGTTTAGGTGGGACTAGCGGGACTAAACACAATGAGCAGTTCTTC. Its translation: CASSLGGTSGTKHNEQFF.

The V and J genes are TRBV28 and TRBJ2-5, with D possibly matching TRBD1 (6 bases). V was trimmed by 3 bases and J by 5 bases, leaving 16 bases between them. Germline lookup yields CDR1 MDHEN and CDR2 SYDVKM. CDR3 length equals 15 residues. The CDR3 DNA sequence: TGTGCCAGCAGTTTGGGGGACATCTGGGGGGAGACCCAGTACTTC. This codes for CASSLGDIWGETQYF.

The V and J genes are TRBV3-1 (or the pseudogene TRBV3-2) and TRBJ2-5; possible D gene TRBD1, 6 bases. The CDR3 has 16 residues. Trimming stripped 1 base from V and 5 bases from J, with 17 bases between. Germline CDR1 LGHDT, CDR2 YNNKEL (reference sequence). The CDR3 nucleotides read TGTGCCAGCAGCCAAGTACAGGGTACGGGGCGGGAGACCCAGTACTTC. This gives the protein CASSQVQGTGRETQYF.

The V call is TRBV6-2 or TRBV6-3, the J call TRBJ2-5; 7 bases are shared with TRBD2. This CDR3 contains 16 residues. The V segment lost 6 bases and the J segment 5 bases; nucleotides outside the gene matches: 15. In germline, CDR1 is MNHEY, CDR2 SVGEGT. The CDR3 DNA sequence: TGTGCCAGCAGCACCCTCGGAGCGGGGAGGCTGGAGACCCAGTACTTC. Translating it yields CASSTLGAGRLETQYF.

This sequence joins TRBV6-6 and TRBJ2-3, with D possibly being TRBD2 (7 bases). In germline, CDR1 is MNHNY, CDR2 SVGAGI (reference sequence). With 7 bases removed from V and 4 bases from J, the gap between germline ends came to 18 bases. This CDR3 is 15 amino acids long. CDR3 amino acids: CASKGGGILADTQYF. In DNA, the CDR3 is TGTGCCAGCAAAGGGGGGGGCATTTTGGCAGATACGCAGTATTTT.

The genes are TRBV4-1 and TRBJ1-6, with TRBD1 matching 8 bases. Germline trimming cut 5 bases from V and 10 bases from J; bases unmatched to any gene: 4. Germline V gene data show CDR1 as MGHRA and CDR2 as YSYEKL. This CDR3 is 13 amino acids long. CDR3 residues: CASSTGGRSPLHF. The DNA for the CDR3 is TGCGCCAGCAGCACAGGGGGACGATCACCCCTCCACTTT.

This chain joins TRBV28 and TRBJ2-7; 13 positions agree with TRBD2. The ends lost 4 bases at V and 3 bases at J; junction bases unmatched: 12. Germline V gives CDR1 MDHEN, CDR2 SYDVKM. The CDR3 consists of 18 residues. The CDR3 protein is CASSSTGTSGAKRYEQYF. CDR3 in DNA: TGTGCCAGCAGTTCGACCGGGACTAGCGGGGCCAAGCGCTACGAGCAGTACTTC.

This chain joins TRBV6-1 and TRBJ1-2; D is possibly TRBD1 (5 bases). Trimming took off 3 bases at V and 8 bases at J, with 16 bases between the two ends. CDR3 length equals 14 residues. The germline V gene has CDR1 MNHNS and CDR2 SASEGT. CDR3 coding DNA: TGTGCCAGCAGTGAGAACAGGATCATGATGGGCTACACCTTC. Its translation is CASSENRIMMGYTF.

This clone has more than one count but fewer than ten. The V gene is TRBV6-1, the J gene TRBJ2-3, with 7 positions matching TRBD1. CDR3 size: 18 residues. Germline CDR1 and CDR2: MNHNS and SASEGT. Trimming took 4 bases from V and 4 from J; bases not matched to a gene: 17. The CDR3 loop is CASSARGFGSTWADTQYF. CDR3 bases: TGTGCCAGCAGTGCCAGGGGGTTCGGCTCTACATGGGCAGATACGCAGTATTTT.

The J gene is TRBJ2-6, the V gene TRBV19, with TRBD1 as a possible D gene (6 bases). This CDR3 contains 15 residues. V was shortened by 6 bases and J by 4 bases, with 13 bases between the two germline ends. Germline V CDR1 and CDR2: LNHDA, SQIVND (reference sequence). This CDR3 reads CASSYSGVGANVLTF. In nucleotides, the CDR3 is TGTGCCAGTAGCTATTCAGGGGTAGGGGCCAACGTCCTGACTTTC.

This chain links TRBV9 with TRBJ2-5; perhaps TRBD2 as D (6 bases). V lost 2 bases to trimming and J lost 2 bases, with 16 bases between them. CDR1 and CDR2 (germline): SGDLS, YYNGEE. The CDR3 loop spans 16 amino acids. CDR3 DNA: TGTGCCAGCAGCGTTCGCCCCCGGGAGCTACAAGAGACCCAGTACTTC. Its protein product is CASSVRPRELQETQYF. The whole variable domain, filled in from reference TRBV9 and TRBJ2-5, reads DSGVTQTPKHLITATGQRVTLRCSPRSGDLSVYWYQQSLDQGLQFLIQYYNGEERAKGNILERFSAQQFPDLHSELNLSSLELGDSALYFCASSVRPRELQETQYFGPGTRLLVL.

The gene calls are TRBV15 and TRBJ2-1, with D perhaps TRBD2 (6 bases). Trimming stripped 1 base from V and 6 bases from J, with 10 bases between. The CDR3 is 14 amino acids. The V gene's germline CDR1 is LNHNV and CDR2 YYDKDF (reference sequence). The CDR3 is CATSRGMEGNEQFF. In nucleotides, the CDR3 is TGTGCCACCAGCAGAGGTATGGAGGGCAATGAGCAGTTCTTC.

This clone was counted only a few times. V and J are TRBV7-3 and TRBJ1-2; 10 bases map to TRBD1. The CDR3 extends over 17 amino acids. CDR1 is SGHTA, CDR2 FQGTGA, per germline. The V and J ends lost 6 bases and 6 bases, in that order; junction bases with no gene match: 16. The chain's CDR3 is CASSYGLHRTGGDGYTF. For the CDR3, the DNA is TGTGCCAGCAGTTACGGCCTTCATAGGACAGGGGGAGATGGCTACACCTTC.

The chain carries TRBV6-5 and TRBJ1-1; D is unresolved. The ends were cut back, 10 bases at V and 1 base at J, with 13 bases in the middle. The CDR3 is 13 residues long. Per germline, CDR1 MNHEY and CDR2 SVGAGI. DNA for the CDR3: TGTGCCACCTCACTTAGTAAGAACACTGAAGCTTTCTTT. Residues: CATSLSKNTEAFF.

This clone was observed a single time. The chain joins TRBV11-2 to TRBJ2-3, with D possibly matching TRBD2 (5 bases). This CDR3 region has 16 residues. Looked up from germline, CDR1 is SGHAT and CDR2 is FQNNGV. The V end lost 5 bases, the J end lost 0 bases, and 15 bases lay between the germline ends. The CDR3 DNA reads TGTGCCAGCAGCCCTCGGAACAGCGGAAGCACAGATACGCAGTATTTT. It specifies CASSPRNSGSTDTQYF.

This clone occurred once. V and J are TRBV27 and TRBJ1-1; maybe TRBD1 (6 bases). Trimming took 3 bases from V and 1 from J, leaving 9 bases between them. The length of the CDR3 is 14 residues. Germline CDR1 reads MNHEY; CDR2 reads SMNVEV (reference sequence). This chain's CDR3 is CASSFNRENTEAFF. The CDR3 DNA sequence: TGTGCCAGCAGTTTCAACAGGGAGAACACTGAAGCTTTCTTT.

J is TRBJ1-1 and V is TRBV12-5; possibly TRBD1 for D (5 bases). V was shortened by 5 bases and J by 4 bases, with 5 bases between the two germline ends. Germline V gene lookup returns CDR1 LGHNT and CDR2 FRNRAP. The CDR3 covers 11 residues. CDR3 protein: CASGQGTEAFF. CDR3 coding DNA: TGTGCTAGTGGTCAGGGCACTGAAGCTTTCTTT.

The J gene is TRBJ2-2, the V gene TRBV7-2; perhaps TRBD2 as D (5 bases). CDR3 length equals 14 residues. The V end was cut by 3 bases, the J end by 9 bases, with 14 bases between. Germline lookup yields CDR1 SGHTA and CDR2 FQGNSA. CDR3 loop: CASSLDSTGRELFF. The CDR3 region has the DNA TGTGCCAGCAGCTTGGACTCGACTGGCCGGGAGCTGTTTTTT.

The CDR3 spells CASSGQGARTETQYF. The CDR3 DNA sequence: TGTGCCAGCAGTGGGCAGGGGGCCCGCACGGAGACCCAGTACTTC. This chain uses TRBV5-4 with TRBJ2-5; 8 bases map to TRBD1. The germline V gene has CDR1 SGHNT and CDR2 YYREEE (reference sequence). The V segment lost 5 bases and the J segment 5 bases; nucleotides outside the gene matches: 11. There are 15 residues in the CDR3. The full variable domain, rest sourced from reference TRBV5-4 and TRBJ2-5, is ETGVTQSPTHLIKTRGQQVTLRCSSQSGHNTVSWYQQALGQGPQFIFQYYREEENGRGNFPPRFSGLQFPNYSSELNVNALELDDSALYLCASSGQGARTETQYFGPGTRLLVL.

The count of this clone is one. J is TRBJ2-7 and V is TRBV19; D is perhaps TRBD1 (6 bases). The ends were cut back, 5 bases at V and 5 bases at J, with 7 bases in the middle. This CDR3 is 11 amino acids long. Germline CDR1 and CDR2: LNHDA and SQIVND (reference sequence). This chain's CDR3 is CASSGGHEQYF. The CDR3 coding sequence is TGTGCCAGTAGTGGGGGCCACGAGCAGTACTTC.

The chain is built from TRBV28 and TRBJ1-1, with D perhaps TRBD1 (5 bases). CDR1 is MDHEN and CDR2 is SYDVKM in the germline V gene. The CDR3 has 16 amino acids. V shed 4 bases and J shed 4 bases, with 19 bases lying between them. This CDR3 reads CASSSTFRGRGTEAFF. The CDR3 region has the DNA TGTGCCAGCAGTTCCACCTTTAGAGGTAGGGGCACTGAAGCTTTCTTT.

This chain joins TRBV7-8 and TRBJ2-5, with TRBD1 as a possible D gene (5 bases). CDR1 SGHVS and CDR2 FQNEAQ come from the germline V gene. Trimming shortened V by 2 bases and J by 4 bases, and 14 bases separated the two germline ends. The CDR3 consists of 15 residues. This CDR3 is CASSLRGSERETQYF. CDR3 bases: TGTGCCAGCAGCTTAAGGGGATCAGAAAGAGAGACCCAGTACTTC.

This chain uses TRBV7-6 with TRBJ1-4, with D uncertain. The germline CDR1 and CDR2 sequences are SGHVS and FNYEAQ. Trimming stripped 0 bases from V and 4 bases from J, with 12 bases between. CDR3 size: 16 residues. The DNA for the CDR3 is TGTGCCAGCAGCTTAGCGCTGGGCCTTCGTAATGAAAAACTGTTTTTT. Translating gives CASSLALGLRNEKLFF.

V is TRBV7-8 and J is TRBJ2-1; 8 bases map to TRBD2. Trimming at V came to 2 bases and at J to 5 bases, leaving 20 bases not matched to a gene. This CDR3 region has 20 residues. Germline V lookup: CDR1 SGHVS, CDR2 FQNEAQ. CDR3 DNA: TGTGCCAGCAGCTTAAAGGATTCTGGGGTAGCGACTAGCGCAAACAATGAGCAGTTCTTC. Protein: CASSLKDSGVATSANNEQFF.

The chain couples TRBV28 to TRBJ1-4; 10 bases are a match to TRBD1. J gave up 10 bases and V 5 bases, and 10 bases lay outside the gene matches. This CDR3 comprises 15 residues. Germline lookup yields CDR1 MDHEN and CDR2 SYDVKM. Here the CDR3 reads CASSGWTGGSRKLFF. DNA for the CDR3: TGTGCCAGCAGTGGTTGGACAGGGGGATCGAGAAAACTGTTTTTT.

The chain links TRBV30 to TRBJ2-7, with D possibly matching TRBD2 (6 bases). V shed 2 bases and J shed 3 bases, with 17 bases lying between them. The CDR3 has 15 residues. CDR1 GTSNPN and CDR2 SVGIG come from the germline V gene (reference sequence). CDR3 protein: CAWSPLDYPYYEQYF. CDR3 in DNA: TGTGCCTGGAGTCCGTTGGACTACCCGTACTACGAGCAGTACTTC. The full variable domain, rest sourced from reference TRBV30 and TRBJ2-7, is SQTIHQWPATLVQPVGSPLSLECTVEGTSNPNLYWYRQAAGRGLQLLFYSVGIGQISSEVPQNLSASRPQDRQFILSSKKLLLSDSGFYLCAWSPLDYPYYEQYFGPGTRLTVT.

The chain has TRBV6-1 and TRBJ2-3, with D maybe TRBD2 (6 bases). The CDR3 spans 18 residues. Germline assignment: CDR1 MNHNS and CDR2 SASEGT. The germline V and J ends were trimmed by 0 bases and 0 bases, with 16 bases remaining between them. The CDR3 here is CASSEAHWRTMSTDTQYF. CDR3 DNA sequence: TGTGCCAGCAGTGAAGCGCATTGGCGGACTATGAGCACAGATACGCAGTATTTT.

V usage is TRBV5-1 and J usage is TRBJ2-7; 7 positions match TRBD2. This CDR3 has 14 amino acids. Trimming removed 5 bases from V and 3 bases from J; junction bases left unmatched: 8. Germline CDR1 is SGHRS and CDR2 is YFSETQ. The CDR3 DNA sequence: TGCGCCAGCAGATCGGTTGGCGGGAGCTACGAGCAGTACTTC. Translation: CASRSVGGSYEQYF.

The chain recombines TRBV6-2 or TRBV6-3 with TRBJ1-1, with 8 bases that match TRBD1. The CDR3 is 16 amino acids. The V and J ends lost 5 bases and 4 bases, in that order; junction bases with no gene match: 12. Germline assignment: CDR1 MNHEY and CDR2 SVGEGT. Written as DNA, the CDR3 is TGTGCCAGCAGTCCATCCAGGACAGGGACGGGCACTGAAGCTTTCTTT. Its protein is CASSPSRTGTGTEAFF.